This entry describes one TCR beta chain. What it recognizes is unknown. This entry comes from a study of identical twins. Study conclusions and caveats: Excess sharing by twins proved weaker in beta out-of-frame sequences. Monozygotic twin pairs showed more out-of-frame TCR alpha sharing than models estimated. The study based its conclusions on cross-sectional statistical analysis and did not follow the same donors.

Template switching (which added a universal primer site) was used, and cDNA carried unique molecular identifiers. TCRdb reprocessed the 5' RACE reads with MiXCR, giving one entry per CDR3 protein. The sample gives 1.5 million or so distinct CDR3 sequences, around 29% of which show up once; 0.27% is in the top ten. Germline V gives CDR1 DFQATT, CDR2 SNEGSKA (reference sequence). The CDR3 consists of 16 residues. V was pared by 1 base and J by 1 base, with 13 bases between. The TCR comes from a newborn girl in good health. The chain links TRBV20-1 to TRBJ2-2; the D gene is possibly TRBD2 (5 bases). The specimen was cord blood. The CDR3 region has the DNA TGCAGTGCTAGAGCCTTAAGACGGGAGAACACCGGGGAGCTGTTTTTT. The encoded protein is CSARALRRENTGELFF.